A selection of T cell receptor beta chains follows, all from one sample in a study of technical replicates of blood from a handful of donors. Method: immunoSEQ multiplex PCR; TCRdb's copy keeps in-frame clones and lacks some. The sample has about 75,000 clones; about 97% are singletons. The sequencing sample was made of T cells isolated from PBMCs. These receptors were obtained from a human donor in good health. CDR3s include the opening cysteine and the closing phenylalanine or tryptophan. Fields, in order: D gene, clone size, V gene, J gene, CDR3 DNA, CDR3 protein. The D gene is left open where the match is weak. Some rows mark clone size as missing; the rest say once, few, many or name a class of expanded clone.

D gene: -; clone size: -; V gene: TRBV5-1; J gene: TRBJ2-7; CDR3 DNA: TGCGCCAGCAGCTTGCAGGACAGCTTAAACTACGAGCAGTACTTC; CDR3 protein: CASSLQDSLNYEQYF
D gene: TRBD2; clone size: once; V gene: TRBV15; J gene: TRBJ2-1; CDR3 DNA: TGTGCCACCTTCCGTCGCGGGGGCAATGAGCAGTTCTTC; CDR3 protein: CATFRRGGNEQFF
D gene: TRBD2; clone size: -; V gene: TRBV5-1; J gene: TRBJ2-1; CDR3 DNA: TGCGCCAGCAGCTTGGGGTTTCCTAGCGGTTACAATGAGCAGTTCTTC; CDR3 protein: CASSLGFPSGYNEQFF
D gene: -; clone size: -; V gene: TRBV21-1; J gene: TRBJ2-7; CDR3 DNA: TGTGCCAGCATGCGGGACAGGGCATTCTACGAGCAGTACTTC; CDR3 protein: CASMRDRAFYEQYF
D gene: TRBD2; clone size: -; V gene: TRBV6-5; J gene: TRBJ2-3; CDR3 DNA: TGTGCCAGCAGCCCAATAGCGGGAACAGATACGCAGTATTTT; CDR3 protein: CASSPIAGTDTQYF
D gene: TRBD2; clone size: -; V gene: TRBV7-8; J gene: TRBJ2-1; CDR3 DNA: TGTGCCAGCACTTTCGGGGGGGAGGGGACAAATGAGCAGTTCTTC; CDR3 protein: CASTFGGEGTNEQFF
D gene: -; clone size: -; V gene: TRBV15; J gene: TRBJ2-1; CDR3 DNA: TGTGCCACCAGCAGAGATAAGGGCAGGGGCAATGAGCAGTTCTTC; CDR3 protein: CATSRDKGRGNEQFF
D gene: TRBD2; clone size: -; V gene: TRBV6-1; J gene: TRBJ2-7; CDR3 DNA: TGTGCCAGCAGTGAAAGGCTAGCGGACTCGGGGCAGTACTTC; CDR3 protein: CASSERLADSGQYF
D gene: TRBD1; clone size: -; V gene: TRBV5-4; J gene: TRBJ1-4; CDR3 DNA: TGTGCCAGCAGAAGGGACAGGGGTGAAAAACTGTTTTTT; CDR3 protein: CASRRDRGEKLFF
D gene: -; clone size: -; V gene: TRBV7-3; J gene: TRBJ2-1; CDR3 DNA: TGTGCCAGCGGCCCCCAAAGTGAGCAGTTCTTC; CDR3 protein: CASGPQSEQFF
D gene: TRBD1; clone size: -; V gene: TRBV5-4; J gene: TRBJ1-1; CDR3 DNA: TGTGCCAGCAGCTTGGGGGGGGACAGGGAAGCTTTCTTT; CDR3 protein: CASSLGGDREAFF
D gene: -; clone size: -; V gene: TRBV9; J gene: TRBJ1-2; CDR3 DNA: TGTGCCAGCAGCGTAGGAAGGGACTATACCTATGGCTACACCTTC; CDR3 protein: CASSVGRDYTYGYTF
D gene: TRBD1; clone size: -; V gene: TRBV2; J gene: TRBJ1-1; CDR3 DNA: TGTGCCAGCGGCCGCTCAGGGGGCACTGAAGCTTTCTTT; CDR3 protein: CASGRSGGTEAFF
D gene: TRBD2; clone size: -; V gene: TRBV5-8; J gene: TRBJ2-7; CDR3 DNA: TGTGCCAGCAGCCGAGGGGGGACTAGTTACGAGCAGTACTTC; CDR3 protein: CASSRGGTSYEQYF
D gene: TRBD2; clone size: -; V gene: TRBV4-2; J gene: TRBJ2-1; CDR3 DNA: TGTGCCAGCAGCCAAGCGCTAGCGGGAGAGGGAGATGAGCAGTTCTTC; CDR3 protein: CASSQALAGEGDEQFF
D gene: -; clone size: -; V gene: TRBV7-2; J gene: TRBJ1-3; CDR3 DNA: TGTGCCAGCAGTAGTTTGACAGCCCACTCTGGAAACACCATATATTTT; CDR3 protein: CASSSLTAHSGNTIYF
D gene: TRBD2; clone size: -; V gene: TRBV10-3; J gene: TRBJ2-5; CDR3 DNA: TGTGCCATCAGCTCGGGACTAGCGACTACCCAAGAGACCCAGTACTTC; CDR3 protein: CAISSGLATTQETQYF
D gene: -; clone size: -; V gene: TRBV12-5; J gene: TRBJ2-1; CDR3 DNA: TGTGCTAGTGGTTTGGTACGGCTAGCAGGGCAGTTCTTC; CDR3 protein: CASGLVRLAGQFF
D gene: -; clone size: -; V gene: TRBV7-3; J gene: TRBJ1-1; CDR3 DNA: TGTGCCAGCAGCTTAGACAGGAACACTGAAGCTTTCTTT; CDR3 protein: CASSLDRNTEAFF
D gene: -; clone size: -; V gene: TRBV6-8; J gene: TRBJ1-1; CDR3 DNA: TGTGCCAGCAACCAGGACAGTGAAGCTTTCTTT; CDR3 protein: CASNQDSEAFF
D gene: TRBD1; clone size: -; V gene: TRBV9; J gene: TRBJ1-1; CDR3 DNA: TGTGCCAGCAGCACTGGGACAGGGGGCCGGGGAGCTTTCTTT; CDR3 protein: CASSTGTGGRGAFF
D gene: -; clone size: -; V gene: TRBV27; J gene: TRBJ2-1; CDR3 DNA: TGTGCCAGCAGTTTATCCCCTATTAATGAGCAGTTCTTC; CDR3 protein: CASSLSPINEQFF
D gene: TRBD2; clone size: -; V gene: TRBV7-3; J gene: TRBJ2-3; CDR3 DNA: TGTGCCAGCAGCTTATTCGCGGGAGGGGGGCGATATCCGCAGTATTTT; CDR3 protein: CASSLFAGGGRYPQYF
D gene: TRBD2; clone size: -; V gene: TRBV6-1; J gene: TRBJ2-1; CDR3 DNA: TGTGCCAGCAGTGATACCTGGGGGGGGGTGATGAATGAGCAGTTCTTC; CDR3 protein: CASSDTWGGVMNEQFF
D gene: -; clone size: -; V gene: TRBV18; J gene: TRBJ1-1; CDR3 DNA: TGTGCCAGCTCCCCCACCTGGGGCATGAACACTGAAGCTTTCTTT; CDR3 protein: CASSPTWGMNTEAFF
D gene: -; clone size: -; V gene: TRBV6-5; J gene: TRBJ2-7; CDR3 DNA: TGTGCCAGCACCAGCATCGGGGGAGAGCAGTACTTC; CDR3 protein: CASTSIGGEQYF
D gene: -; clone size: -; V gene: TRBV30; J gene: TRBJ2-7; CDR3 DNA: TGTGCCTGGAGCGTCCTCCACGAGCAGTACTTC; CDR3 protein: CAWSVLHEQYF
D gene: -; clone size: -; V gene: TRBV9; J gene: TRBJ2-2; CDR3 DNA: TGTGCCAGCAGCGTAGCCCTACAGGCGGACACCGGGGAGCTGTTTTTT; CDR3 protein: CASSVALQADTGELFF
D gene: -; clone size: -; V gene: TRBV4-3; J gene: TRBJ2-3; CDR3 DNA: TGCGCCAGCAGCCAAGAGTGGGGCACGGATACGCAGTATTTT; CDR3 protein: CASSQEWGTDTQYF
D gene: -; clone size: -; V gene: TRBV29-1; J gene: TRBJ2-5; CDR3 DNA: TGCAGCGTTGGACAATCTACCTTGGAGACCCAGTACTTC; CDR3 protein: CSVGQSTLETQYF
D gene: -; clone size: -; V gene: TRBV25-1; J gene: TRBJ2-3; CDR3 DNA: TGTGCCAGCAGTGAACCCCTACGGGAGAGCACAGATACGCAGTATTTT; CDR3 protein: CASSEPLRESTDTQYF
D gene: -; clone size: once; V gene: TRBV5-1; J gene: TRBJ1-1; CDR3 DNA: TGCGCCAGCAGCCAAAGAGGGGGCACTGAAGCTTTCTTT; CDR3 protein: CASSQRGGTEAFF
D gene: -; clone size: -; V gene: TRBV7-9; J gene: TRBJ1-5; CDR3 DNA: TGTGCCAGCAGCTTTTCTGGGGAGAGGAATCAGCCCCAGCATTTT; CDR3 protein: CASSFSGERNQPQHF
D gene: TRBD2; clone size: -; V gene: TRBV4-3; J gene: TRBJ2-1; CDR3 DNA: TGCGCCAGCAGCCCCGTTTCGAGTAGCGGGAACAATGAGCAGTTCTTC; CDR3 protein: CASSPVSSSGNNEQFF
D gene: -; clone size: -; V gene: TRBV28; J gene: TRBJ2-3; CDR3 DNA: TGTGCCAGCAGTTACCGCGGGATTGTGGGCACAGATACGCAGTATTTT; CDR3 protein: CASSYRGIVGTDTQYF
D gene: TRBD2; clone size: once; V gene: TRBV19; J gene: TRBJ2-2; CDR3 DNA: TGTGCCAGTAGTACTAGCGGAGGCACCGGGGAGCTGTTTTTT; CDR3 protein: CASSTSGGTGELFF
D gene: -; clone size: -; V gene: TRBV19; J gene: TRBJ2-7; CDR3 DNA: TGTGCCAGTTCCACCGGGTTTATAAGCTCCTACGAGCAGTACTTC; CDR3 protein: CASSTGFISSYEQYF
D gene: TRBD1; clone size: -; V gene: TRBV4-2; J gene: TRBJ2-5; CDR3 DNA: TGTGCCAGCAGCCAAGACTCTCTGACAGGGGTTTTAGAGACCCAGTACTTC; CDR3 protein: CASSQDSLTGVLETQYF
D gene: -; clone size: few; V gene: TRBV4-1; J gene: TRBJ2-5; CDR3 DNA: TGCGCCAGCAGCCAACTAGACGGGGAGTACCAAGAGACCCAGTACTTC; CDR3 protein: CASSQLDGEYQETQYF
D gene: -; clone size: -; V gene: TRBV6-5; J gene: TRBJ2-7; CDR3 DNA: TGTGCCAGCAGTTACTCGCGACCCGATACCGGAGACGAGCAGTACTTC; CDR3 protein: CASSYSRPDTGDEQYF
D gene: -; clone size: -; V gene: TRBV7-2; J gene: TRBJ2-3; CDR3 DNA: TGTGCCACCCACCCTGGGGGGACTCCCTTGCAGTATTTT; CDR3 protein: CATHPGGTPLQYF
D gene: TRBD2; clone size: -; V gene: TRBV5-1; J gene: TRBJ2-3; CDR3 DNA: TGCGCCAGCAGCTTACTCAGCGGGGGCACAGATACGCAGTATTTT; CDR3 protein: CASSLLSGGTDTQYF
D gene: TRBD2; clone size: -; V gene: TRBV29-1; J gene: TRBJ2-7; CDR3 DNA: TGCAGCGTTTCTAGCGGGAGGGCCAGCGAGCAGTACTTC; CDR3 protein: CSVSSGRASEQYF
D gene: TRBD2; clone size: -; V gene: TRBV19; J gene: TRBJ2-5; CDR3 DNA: TGTGCCAGTAGTCGGGGACTAGTGGAGACCCAGTACTTC; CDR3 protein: CASSRGLVETQYF
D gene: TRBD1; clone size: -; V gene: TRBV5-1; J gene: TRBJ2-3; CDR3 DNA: TGCGCCAGCAGCTCCGACACAATCGGACAGGGGGAATTT; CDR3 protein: CASSSDTIGQGEF
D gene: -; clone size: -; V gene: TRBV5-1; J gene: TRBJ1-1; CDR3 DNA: TGCGCCAGCAGCTTGAGCCCAGGGGAAGCTTTCTTT; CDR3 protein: CASSLSPGEAFF
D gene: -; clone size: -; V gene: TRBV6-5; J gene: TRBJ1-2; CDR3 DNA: TGTGCCAGCACCTCGGGGAACTATGGCTACACCTTC; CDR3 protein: CASTSGNYGYTF
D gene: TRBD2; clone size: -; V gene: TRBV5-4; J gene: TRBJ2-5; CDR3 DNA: TGTGCCAGCAGCTCGGGACTAGCTGAGACCCAGTACTTC; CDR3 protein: CASSSGLAETQYF
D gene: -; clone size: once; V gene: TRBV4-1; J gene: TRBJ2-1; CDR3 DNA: TGCGCCAGCAGCCAAGGGCTAGCCAGTTCCTACAATGAGCAGTTCTTC; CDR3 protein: CASSQGLASSYNEQFF
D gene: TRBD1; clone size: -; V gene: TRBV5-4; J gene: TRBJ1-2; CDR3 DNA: TGTGCCAGCAGGGGGGACAGGGACCATGGCTACACCTTC; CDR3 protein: CASRGDRDHGYTF